The present T cell receptor beta chain was sequenced within a study of T-cell reconstitution after alpha-beta-depleted transplantation in children. Findings and caveats of the study: Surviving recipient T cells and thymic progenitors accounted for the high day-60 TCRbeta diversity observed in some patients. At the one-year point after transplant, T-cell counts and TCRbeta diversity were found to come mostly from T cells that had been newly produced. Reportedly, alpha-beta T cells present about two months post-transplant originated from several hundred expanded clones of graft origin.

This clonotype was picked up a small number of times. Its antigen is not known. As it was prepared, the TCRbeta library received unique molecular identifiers. TCRdb re-analysed the PCR reads in MiXCR, keeping a single row per CDR3 protein. Of approximately 250,000 distinct CDR3 sequences in the sample, roughly a quarter were seen once. Trimming took 2 bases from V and 5 from J, leaving 6 bases between them. The CDR3 sequence is 11 residues long. Germline V gene sequence: CDR1 SQVTM, CDR2 ANQGSEA. J is TRBJ1-2 and V is TRBV29-1; D is unresolved. Sequenced here: PBMCs, sampled before TCRalphabeta/CD19-depleted stem cell transplant. This sequence originates from a girl aged 2-10 years with Fanconi anemia, due to receive a stem cell transplant. The CDR3 nucleotides read TGCAGCGTTGAAATGGGATATGGCTACACCTTC. Translating gives CSVEMGYGYTF.